Below are 18 T cell receptor beta chains sequenced from a single sample in a study of beta chain features in type 1 diabetes. Expressed TCRB transcripts were sequenced, since all the RNA that had been isolated was reverse transcribed. Using immunoSEQ multiplex PCR, the repertoire was profiled, and TCRdb retains in-frame clones only, with some absent. The table lists 860,000 or so clones, roughly 15% of them singletons, with 0.023% in the top ten. Sequenced input: naive CD4+ T cells from blood. The receptors originated from a young woman in good health.

In its sample, this clone was seen a few times. J is TRBJ2-3 and V is TRBV7-9, with 8 bases matching TRBD1. V trimming: 3 bases; J trimming: 2 bases; junction bases outside the gene matches: 7. The CDR3 covers 16 residues. The germline V gene encodes CDR1 SEHNR and CDR2 FQNEAQ (reference sequence). In DNA form, the CDR3 reads TGTGCCAGCAGCTTCCAGGGGGCTTTGAACACAGATACGCAGTATTTT. Translated, it gives CASSFQGALNTDTQYF.

The rearrangement joins TRBV5-4 to TRBJ2-1; 7 bases fit TRBD2. There are 15 residues in the CDR3. CDR1 and CDR2 (germline): SGHNT, YYREEE (reference sequence). Trimming removed 0 bases from V and 5 bases from J; junction bases left unmatched: 5. The CDR3 nucleotides read TGTGCCAGCAGCTTGGGTGCGGGAGTCCACAATGAGCAGTTCTTC. As protein: CASSLGAGVHNEQFF.

This clone showed up just a few times. The chain links TRBV6-6 to TRBJ1-2; 9 bases align to TRBD1. Trimming cost V 0 bases and J 8 bases; bases outside gene matches: 4. The V gene's germline CDR1 is MNHNY and CDR2 SVGAGI (reference sequence). This CDR3 spans 14 amino acids. The CDR3 DNA reads TGTGCCAGCAGTTACTCGAACAGGGGGCAAGGCTACACCTTC. Its translation: CASSYSNRGQGYTF.

The chain combines TRBV7-9 with TRBJ2-3; D not certain. Germline V gene data show CDR1 as SEHNR and CDR2 as FQNEAQ (reference sequence). The CDR3 totals 14 residues. V was pared by 1 base and J by 0 bases, with 5 bases between. DNA of the CDR3: TGTGCCAGCAGCTTAGATCCCAGCACAGATACGCAGTATTTT. It codes for CASSLDPSTDTQYF.

This clone has a handful of counts. Here the CDR3 reads CASKAGGYQETQYF. Here the CDR3 DNA reads TGTGCCAGCAAGGCGGGAGGGTACCAAGAGACCCAGTACTTC. The rearrangement uses TRBV27 and TRBJ2-5; 9 bases agree with TRBD2. This CDR3 is built from 14 residues. The V gene's germline CDR1 is MNHEY and CDR2 SMNVEV (reference sequence). V lost 7 bases, J lost 0 bases, and 3 bases stayed unmatched.

In this sample, this clone turned up a few times. The V gene is TRBV19, the J gene TRBJ1-5; a possible D gene is TRBD1 (5 bases). CDR1 LNHDA and CDR2 SQIVND come from the germline V gene (reference sequence). CDR3 length: 13 amino acids. V gave up 3 bases and J gave up 4 bases, with 7 bases separating them. This chain's CDR3 is CASSMDKNQPQHF. CDR3 nucleotides: TGTGCCAGTAGTATGGACAAGAATCAGCCCCAGCATTTT.

In this sample, this clone turned up a few times. The genes are TRBV27 and TRBJ2-1, with D perhaps TRBD1 or TRBD2 (5 bases each). The CDR3 is 14 residues long. Germline CDR1 reads MNHEY; CDR2 reads SMNVEV (reference sequence). V lost 5 bases to trimming and J lost 9 bases, with 17 bases between them. The CDR3 DNA sequence: TGTGCCAGCAGTGCCGGGACCGAGAGGAGTGAGCAGTTCTTC. It specifies CASSAGTERSEQFF.

The rearrangement links TRBV2 to TRBJ2-5; possibly TRBD1 for D (5 bases). Trimming took 7 bases from V and 4 from J, leaving 16 bases between them. Germline CDR1 SNHLY, CDR2 FYNNEI. This CDR3 contains 14 residues. DNA of the CDR3: TGTGCCAGCACCCTACGTAGGGGCTCAGAGACCCAGTACTTC. Translating it yields CASTLRRGSETQYF. Together with reference TRBV2 and TRBJ2-5, the CDR3 gives the full variable domain: EPEVTQTPSHQVTQMGQEVILRCVPISNHLYFYWYRQILGQKVEFLVSFYNNEISEKSEIFDDQFSVERPDGSNFTLKIRSTKLEDSAMYFCASTLRRGSETQYFGPGTRLLVL.

This chain links TRBV12-5 with TRBJ2-1; TRBD2 aligns across 9 bases. The V and J ends lost 5 bases and 2 bases, in that order; junction bases with no gene match: 7. The V gene's germline CDR1 is LGHNT and CDR2 FRNRAP. The CDR3 runs 16 residues. CDR3 amino acids: CASGARREGTYNEQFF. For the CDR3, the DNA is TGTGCTAGTGGTGCGAGGCGGGAGGGGACCTACAATGAGCAGTTCTTC.

The rearrangement joins TRBV27 to TRBJ2-3; 11 bases fit TRBD2. Germline CDR1 MNHEY, CDR2 SMNVEV (reference sequence). With 10 bases clipped from V and 6 bases from J, the junction kept 12 bases outside the gene matches. The CDR3 runs 15 residues. The CDR3 DNA is TGTGCCACCTCATCTAGCGGGAGGTCGACGGATACGCAGTATTTT. Its protein is CATSSSGRSTDTQYF.

This clone was found a few times. The V and J genes are TRBV7-9 and TRBJ2-1; 7 positions agree with TRBD2. Germline CDR1 reads SEHNR; CDR2 reads FQNEAQ (reference sequence). This CDR3 is built from 17 residues. V dropped 2 bases and J dropped 7; count of bases not matched to a gene: 14. Written as DNA, the CDR3 is TGTGCCAGCAGCTTAAGGGGTGGGGCTAGCGGTCATAATGAGCAGTTCTTC. It specifies CASSLRGGASGHNEQFF.

The CDR3 protein is CASSLPPPGGGDYGYTF. The CDR3 DNA sequence: TGTGCCAGCAGTTTACCCCCCCCAGGGGGCGGTGACTATGGCTACACCTTC. The chain combines TRBV28 with TRBJ1-2; TRBD1 agrees at 8 bases. This CDR3 comprises 17 residues. V lost 2 bases and J lost 3; bases outside the gene matches: 11. From germline, CDR1 is MDHEN and CDR2 SYDVKM.

This clone was detected a few times. The V call is TRBV6-5, the J call TRBJ2-5, with TRBD2 as a possible D gene (6 bases). The germline V gene has CDR1 MNHEY and CDR2 SVGAGI. This CDR3 has 15 amino acids. Trimming took off 6 bases at V and 1 base at J, with 15 bases between the two ends. The CDR3: CASRSISRGQETQYF. Written as DNA, the CDR3 is TGTGCCAGCAGATCAATTTCGCGGGGCCAAGAGACCCAGTACTTC.

This clone was detected a few times. The V call is TRBV5-6, the J call TRBJ1-2; possibly TRBD1 for D (5 bases). V gave up 5 bases and J gave up 5 bases, with 10 bases separating them. Germline CDR1 and CDR2: SGHDT and YYEEEE. This CDR3 region has 12 residues. The CDR3 sequence is CASSPGLYGYTF. CDR3 in DNA: TGTGCCAGCAGTCCAGGGTTGTATGGCTACACCTTC.

Turning to this clone: The sample carries other DNA sequences with the same CDR3. The J gene is TRBJ1-3, the V gene TRBV9; D ambiguous. Per the germline V gene, CDR1 is SGDLS and CDR2 is YYNGEE. V lost 0 bases, J lost 0 bases, and 4 bases lay in between. There are 14 residues in the CDR3. CDR3 loop: CASSVGDSGNTIYF. As DNA, the CDR3 is TGTGCCAGCAGCGTAGGTGACTCTGGAAACACCATATATTTT.

This clone was counted a few times. The chain carries TRBV2 and TRBJ2-3; 10 nucleotides line up with TRBD2. In germline, CDR1 is SNHLY, CDR2 FYNNEI. V shed 5 bases, J shed 3 bases, and the junction held 5 bases outside the gene matches. This CDR3 comprises 15 residues. Written as DNA, the CDR3 is TGTGCCAGCAGTTCCCTGGGACTAGCGACAGATACGCAGTATTTT. Protein product: CASSSLGLATDTQYF.

In its sample, this clone was seen a few times. V usage is TRBV6-6 and J usage is TRBJ2-1, with D perhaps TRBD1 (6 bases). The CDR3 is 15 amino acids. From germline, CDR1 is MNHNY and CDR2 SVGAGI (reference sequence). V lost 2 bases and J lost 4, with 12 bases in between. The CDR3, as DNA: TGTGCCAGCAGTTACCCCGGACAGATTTACAATGAGCAGTTCTTC. Its translation: CASSYPGQIYNEQFF.

The DNA for the CDR3 is TGTGCCAGCCCGCTCGACAGATCCTACGAGCAGTACTTC. Residues: CASPLDRSYEQYF. This sequence joins TRBV18 and TRBJ2-7; possibly TRBD1 for D (5 bases). The germline CDR1 and CDR2 sequences are KGHSH and LQKENI. Deletions cut 8 bases from V and 1 base from J, with 12 bases between. CDR3 size: 13 residues.